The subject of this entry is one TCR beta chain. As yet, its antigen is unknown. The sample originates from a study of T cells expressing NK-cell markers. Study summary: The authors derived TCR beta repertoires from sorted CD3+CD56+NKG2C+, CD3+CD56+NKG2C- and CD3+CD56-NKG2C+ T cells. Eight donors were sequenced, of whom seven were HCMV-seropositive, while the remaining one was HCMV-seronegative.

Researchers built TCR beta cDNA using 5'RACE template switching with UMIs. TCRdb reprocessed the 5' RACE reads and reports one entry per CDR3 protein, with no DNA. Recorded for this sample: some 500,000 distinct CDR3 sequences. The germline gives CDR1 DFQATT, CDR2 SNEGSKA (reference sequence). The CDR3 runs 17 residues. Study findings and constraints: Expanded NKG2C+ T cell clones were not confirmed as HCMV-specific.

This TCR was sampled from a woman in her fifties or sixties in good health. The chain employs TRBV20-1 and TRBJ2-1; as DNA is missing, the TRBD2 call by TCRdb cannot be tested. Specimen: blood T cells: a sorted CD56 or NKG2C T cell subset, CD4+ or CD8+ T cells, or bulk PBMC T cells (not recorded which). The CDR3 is CSARSSRDSGYYNEQFF.